The rows below give T cell receptor beta chains drawn from one sample of a study of CD8 T cells in Susac syndrome. TCRdb redid the calling of the immunoSEQ multiplex PCR reads with MiXCR, one entry per CDR3 protein. The data show around 180,000 distinct CDR3 sequences, 90% to 95% seen once. Material for sequencing was CD8+ T cells from PBMCs. Source of these receptors: a human donor with multiple sclerosis. The CDR3 runs from the conserved cysteine through the conserved F or W. The D gene is left open where the match is weak. For some rows the clone size is stated as once, few or many, or as a class when expanded; others skip it.

TRBJ2-3,TRBV28,TRBD2,-,CASSPGLAGDTQYF,TGTGCCAGCAGCCCCGGACTAGCAGGAGATACGCAGTATTTT
TRBJ2-7,TRBV4-1,TRBD2,-,CASSQVGLAGVREQYF,TGCGCCAGCAGCCAAGTTGGACTAGCGGGAGTCAGGGAGCAGTACTTC
TRBJ2-1,TRBV12-3/TRBV12-4,TRBD2,-,CASSPLAGGYEQFF,TGTGCCAGCAGCCCTCTAGCGGGAGGGTATGAGCAGTTCTTC
TRBJ1-2,TRBV29-1,TRBD1,-,CSVATGAGYTF,TGCAGCGTTGCAACAGGGGCTGGCTACACCTTC
TRBJ2-1,TRBV6-5,-,-,CASRLSGFSYNEQFF,TGTGCCAGCAGACTTAGCGGTTTCTCCTACAATGAGCAGTTCTTC
TRBJ1-5,TRBV7-2,TRBD1,once,CASSSGQGSNQPQHF,TGTGCCAGCAGCTCCGGACAGGGGTCAAATCAGCCCCAGCATTTT
TRBJ2-3,TRBV12-5,-,-,CASGNRTDTQYF,TGTGCTAGTGGTAACCGGACAGATACGCAGTATTTT
TRBJ2-7,TRBV11-2,TRBD2,once,CASSLGASGSHEQYF,TGTGCCAGCAGCTTAGGGGCTAGCGGTTCACACGAGCAGTACTTC
TRBJ2-5,TRBV9,-,-,CASSVVPDWGETQYF,TGTGCCAGCAGCGTAGTCCCGGATTGGGGGGAGACCCAGTACTTC
TRBJ2-3,TRBV10-3,-,-,CAISEYGTVHTDTQYF,TGTGCCATCAGTGAGTATGGGACGGTGCACACAGATACGCAGTATTTT
TRBJ1-1,TRBV15,-,-,CATSTRAAEAFF,TGTGCCACCAGTACCAGGGCGGCTGAAGCTTTCTTT
TRBJ1-2,TRBV2,TRBD1,-,CASSEAMTGWLYTF,TGTGCCAGCAGTGAAGCGATGACAGGGTGGCTCTACACCTTC
TRBJ2-5,TRBV27,TRBD2,-,CASSPPGLAGDKETQYF,TGTGCCAGCAGTCCACCAGGACTAGCGGGAGATAAAGAGACCCAGTACTTC
TRBJ1-2,TRBV12-3/TRBV12-4,TRBD1,-,CASSLGTGGNYGYTF,TGTGCCAGCAGTTTAGGGACAGGGGGGAACTATGGCTACACCTTC
TRBJ2-1,TRBV4-2,-,-,CASSQERGSWDEQFF,TGTGCCAGCAGCCAAGAGCGGGGATCCTGGGATGAGCAGTTCTTC
TRBJ2-7,TRBV5-4,-,-,CASSWADSYEQYF,TGTGCCAGCAGCTGGGCTGACAGCTACGAGCAGTACTTC
TRBJ2-1,TRBV7-9,TRBD1,-,CASRTEESGQNLYNEQFF,TGTGCCAGCAGGACGGAGGAGTCGGGACAGAACCTCTACAATGAGCAGTTCTTC
TRBJ1-1,TRBV7-9,TRBD1,once,CASSSTSPGGTEAFF,TGTGCCAGCAGCTCAACTTCTCCAGGGGGCACTGAAGCTTTCTTT
TRBJ1-1,TRBV27,-,-,CASSLSRTAVAEAFF,TGTGCCAGCAGTTTATCAAGGACAGCTGTAGCTGAAGCTTTCTTT
TRBJ2-5,TRBV9,-,-,CASSTGSGETQYF,TGTGCCAGCAGCACAGGGTCCGGAGAGACCCAGTACTTC
TRBJ1-1,TRBV7-9,-,-,CTSSPWGENTEAFF,TGTACCAGCAGCCCATGGGGGGAGAACACTGAAGCTTTCTTT
TRBJ1-5,TRBV27,-,-,CASSPGTSSNQPQHF,TGTGCCAGCAGTCCAGGGACATCTAGCAATCAGCCCCAGCATTTT
TRBJ1-4,TRBV5-6,-,-,CASSLARSANEKLFF,TGTGCCAGCAGCTTGGCAAGATCGGCTAATGAAAAACTGTTTTTT
TRBJ1-2,TRBV30,TRBD1,-,CALRRGGDGYTF,TGTGCCTTGAGGAGAGGGGGCGATGGCTACACCTTC
TRBJ2-2,TRBV9,-,-,CASSVGAVNTGELFF,TGTGCCAGCAGCGTGGGGGCGGTGAACACCGGGGAGCTGTTTTTT
TRBJ2-7,TRBV10-3,TRBD1,-,CAISDRGYEQYF,TGTGCCATCAGTGACAGGGGGTACGAGCAGTACTTC
TRBJ2-7,TRBV20-1,-,-,CSARDVRQPYEQYF,TGCAGTGCTAGAGATGTAAGGCAGCCCTACGAGCAGTACTTC
TRBJ2-3,TRBV15,-,-,CATYQAGRTDTQYF,TGTGCCACCTATCAGGCCGGGCGGACAGATACGCAGTATTTT
TRBJ2-1,TRBV29-1,-,-,CSVAGGGGPKYNEQFF,TGCAGCGTTGCGGGGGGCGGGGGCCCGAAATACAATGAGCAGTTCTTC
TRBJ2-7,TRBV2,-,-,CASRGAEYF,TGTGCCAGCAGGGGAGCCGAGTACTTC
TRBJ2-1,TRBV12-3/TRBV12-4,TRBD2,-,CASSPGGRSEQFF,TGTGCCAGCAGTCCCGGGGGGAGGAGTGAGCAGTTCTTC
TRBJ2-7,TRBV15,-,-,CATSISQAFGEQYF,TGTGCCACCAGCATCTCACAGGCGTTCGGCGAGCAGTACTTC
TRBJ2-7,TRBV29-1,-,-,CSVVAGDSEQYF,TGCAGCGTTGTTGCAGGGGATAGCGAGCAGTACTTC
TRBJ2-2,TRBV20-1,-,-,CSARGTGELFF,TGCAGTGCTAGGGGCACCGGGGAGCTGTTTTTT
TRBJ2-5,TRBV10-3,-,-,CAITWSAWETQYF,TGTGCCATCACGTGGTCGGCGTGGGAGACCCAGTACTTC
TRBJ2-3,TRBV7-9,TRBD2,-,CASSYLGGRRVEDTQYF,TGTGCCAGCAGCTACTTGGGCGGGAGACGGGTTGAGGATACGCAGTATTTT
TRBJ2-7,TRBV4-1,TRBD2,-,CASSQDAAGGPSYEQYF,TGCGCCAGCAGCCAAGATGCAGCGGGAGGGCCTTCCTACGAGCAGTACTTC
TRBJ2-3,TRBV9,-,-,CASSVGGDTQYF,TGTGCCAGCAGCGTAGGCGGGGATACGCAGTATTTT
TRBJ1-1,TRBV11-1,-,-,CASSLKRVENTEAFF,TGTGCCAGCAGCTTAAAAAGGGTGGAGAACACTGAAGCTTTCTTT
TRBJ2-7,TRBV29-1,-,-,CSVVDGFDGEQYF,TGCAGCGTTGTTGACGGGTTTGATGGCGAGCAGTACTTC
TRBJ1-1,TRBV7-9,-,-,CASSSTPQVNTEAFF,TGTGCCAGCAGCTCAACCCCCCAGGTGAACACTGAAGCTTTCTTT
TRBJ2-1,TRBV27,TRBD1,-,CASSLFWDRGHEQFF,TGTGCCAGCAGTTTATTTTGGGACAGGGGTCATGAGCAGTTCTTC
TRBJ2-5,TRBV7-8,-,-,CASSLHRSEETQYF,TGTGCCAGCAGCTTACACCGAAGCGAGGAGACCCAGTACTTC
TRBJ2-1,TRBV2,TRBD1,-,CASSPGQGPRDEQFF,TGTGCCAGCAGTCCGGGACAGGGGCCCCGGGATGAGCAGTTCTTC
TRBJ2-7,TRBV11-1,TRBD2,-,CASSPRGGLADLPISYEQYF,TGTGCCAGCAGCCCTAGAGGGGGACTAGCGGATCTTCCGATCTCCTACGAGCAGTACTTC